The 28 T cell receptor beta chains below come from one sample, sequenced in a study of T cell responses to AZD1222 COVID-19 vaccine. The table came from immunoSEQ multiplex PCR; TCRdb's copy has only in-frame clones and leaves some out. The sample holds 50,000 to 65,000 clones, 85% to 90% seen once. The input for sequencing was peripheral blood, taken on day 0 of AZD1222 vaccination. Receptors originate from an adult in good health.

This chain uses TRBV2 with TRBJ2-1; the D gene is possibly TRBD2 (7 bases). V dropped 2 bases and J dropped 9 bases, with 17 bases sitting between them. The germline V gene encodes CDR1 SNHLY and CDR2 FYNNEI. This CDR3 region has 15 residues. The CDR3 loop is CASSEMGGGLGEQFF. In DNA, the CDR3 is TGTGCCAGCAGTGAAATGGGGGGGGGCCTCGGTGAGCAGTTCTTC.

The V gene is TRBV6-5, the J gene TRBJ2-3; 8 positions match TRBD1. The V gene end was trimmed by 6 bases and the J gene end by 1 base; junction bases not matched to a gene: 6. CDR1 is MNHEY, CDR2 SVGAGI, per germline. CDR3 size: 15 residues. This CDR3 is CASRATGARTDTQYF. CDR3 nucleotides: TGTGCCAGCAGGGCGACAGGGGCGCGCACAGATACGCAGTATTTT.

The rearrangement uses TRBV7-9 and TRBJ2-5; possibly TRBD1 or TRBD2 for D (5 bases each). V lost 1 base and J 4 bases, leaving 19 bases between the germline ends. Germline lookup yields CDR1 SEHNR and CDR2 FQNEAQ (reference sequence). The CDR3 is made up of 17 amino acids. In nucleotides, the CDR3 is TGTGCCAGCAGCTTAGGGCAGGGAGTAACCCTGGGAGAGACCCAGTACTTC. Translation gives CASSLGQGVTLGETQYF.

The J gene is TRBJ2-3, the V gene TRBV7-6, with a possible D match to TRBD1 (5 bases). The CDR3 runs 14 residues. Trimming took off 1 base at V and 3 bases at J, with 8 bases between the two ends. Germline CDR1 SGHVS, CDR2 FNYEAQ. The CDR3 loop is CASSLVQGTDTQYF. The CDR3 bases are TGTGCCAGCAGCTTAGTGCAGGGAACAGATACGCAGTATTTT.

The chain combines TRBV29-1 with TRBJ2-3; TRBD2 aligns across 8 bases. The CDR3 extends over 13 amino acids. The V gene's germline CDR1 is SQVTM and CDR2 ANQGSEA. V was clipped by 3 bases and J by 5 bases; unmatched bases: 4. As DNA, the CDR3 is TGCAGCGTTGATGCGGGGGGCGTAGATACGCAGTATTTT. Translated: CSVDAGGVDTQYF.

V gene TRBV11-2 combines with J gene TRBJ2-2; D gene uncertain. V was pared by 1 base and J by 8 bases, with 11 bases between. Per germline, CDR1 SGHAT and CDR2 FQNNGV. This CDR3 is built from 14 residues. The CDR3: CASSLVISRGELFF. For the CDR3, the DNA is TGTGCCAGCAGCTTAGTTATCAGTCGGGGGGAGCTGTTTTTT.

The rearrangement uses TRBV18 and TRBJ2-7, with a possible D match to TRBD1 (5 bases). The CDR3 is 15 residues long. Germline CDR1 KGHSH, CDR2 LQKENI. V was clipped by 3 bases and J by 0 bases, with 12 bases between them. The DNA for the CDR3 is TGTGCCAGCTCACCTACAGGAAAGAGCTCCTACGAGCAGTACTTC. This encodes CASSPTGKSSYEQYF.

This clone was seen only once. The rearrangement joins TRBV5-6 to TRBJ1-4; D remains unclear. V was shortened by 0 bases and J by 0 bases, with 6 bases between the two germline ends. The CDR3 extends over 15 amino acids. Germline V gives CDR1 SGHDT, CDR2 YYEEEE. The CDR3 reads CASSLGRTTNEKLFF. CDR3 nucleotide sequence: TGTGCCAGCAGCTTGGGACGAACAACTAATGAAAAACTGTTTTTT.

V is TRBV6-5 and J is TRBJ2-5, with 10 bases that match TRBD2. V shed 6 bases, J shed 5 bases, and the junction held 6 bases outside the gene matches. This CDR3 spans 14 amino acids. Germline CDR1 reads MNHEY; CDR2 reads SVGAGI. CDR3 DNA sequence: TGTGCCAGCAGCGGGACTAGCGTGCGGGAGACCCAGTACTTC. This sequence encodes CASSGTSVRETQYF.

The chain couples TRBV18 to TRBJ2-3; D may be TRBD2 (7 bases). The CDR3 totals 16 residues. With 1 base removed from V and 1 base from J, the gap between germline ends came to 12 bases. Germline V gives CDR1 KGHSH, CDR2 LQKENI. DNA of the CDR3: TGTGCCAGCTCACCACAGGGGGGGATCGGCACAGATACGCAGTATTTT. Amino acids: CASSPQGGIGTDTQYF. Combining the CDR3 with reference TRBV18 and TRBJ2-3 gives the whole variable domain NAGVMQNPRHLVRRRGQEARLRCSPMKGHSHVYWYRQLPEEGLKFMVYLQKENIIDESGMPKERFSAEFPKEGPSILRIQQVVRGDSAAYFCASSPQGGIGTDTQYFGPGTRLTVL.

V and J are TRBV5-1 and TRBJ1-4, with 9 bases lining up with TRBD1. CDR3 length equals 14 residues. J gave up 12 bases and V 5 bases, and 11 bases lay outside the gene matches. CDR1 is SGHRS, CDR2 YFSETQ, per germline. The CDR3 region has the DNA TGCGCCAGCAGAATCGGGACAGGGAGGTTTGAACTGTTTTTT. As protein: CASRIGTGRFELFF.

This clone was found once. The chain employs TRBV11-2 and TRBJ2-7, with TRBD2 matching over 9 bases. J lost 3 bases, V lost 5 bases, and 5 bases had no gene match. Germline lookup yields CDR1 SGHAT and CDR2 FQNNGV. The CDR3 is 14 residues long. The CDR3 DNA follows: TGTGCCAGCAGCGTGACTAGCGGCCTCTACGAGCAGTACTTC. This gives the protein CASSVTSGLYEQYF.

This clone occurred once. The chain employs TRBV6-5 and TRBJ2-5; D gene ambiguous. The V end was cut by 7 bases, the J end by 1 base, with 10 bases between. The germline gives CDR1 MNHEY, CDR2 SVGAGI. The CDR3 loop spans 13 amino acids. The chain's CDR3 is CASTPNVQETQYF. The CDR3 nucleotides read TGTGCCAGCACCCCGAACGTCCAAGAGACCCAGTACTTC.

The V gene is TRBV4-1, the J gene TRBJ1-2, with 9 nucleotides matching TRBD1. Germline trimming cut 3 bases from V and 5 bases from J; bases unmatched to any gene: 4. The CDR3 contains 14 residues. In germline, CDR1 is MGHRA, CDR2 YSYEKL. The CDR3, as DNA: TGCGCCAGCAGCCAGGAGGGACAGGGTTATGGCTACACCTTC. Its protein is CASSQEGQGYGYTF.

This rearrangement joins TRBV18 to TRBJ1-6, with TRBD1 matching 7 bases. Germline lookup yields CDR1 KGHSH and CDR2 LQKENI. The CDR3 spans 15 residues. V was pared by 3 bases and J by 9 bases, with 8 bases of the junction left unmatched. CDR3 sequence: CASSPPGTVPSPLHF. As DNA, the CDR3 is TGTGCCAGCTCACCCCCGGGGACAGTACCTTCACCCCTCCACTTT. Supplemented by reference TRBV18 and TRBJ1-6, the full variable domain reads NAGVMQNPRHLVRRRGQEARLRCSPMKGHSHVYWYRQLPEEGLKFMVYLQKENIIDESGMPKERFSAEFPKEGPSILRIQQVVRGDSAAYFCASSPPGTVPSPLHFGNGTRLTVT.

The CDR3 loop reads CASSLVPAGDAFF. For the CDR3, the DNA is TGTGCCAGCAGCTTAGTCCCAGCTGGTGATGCTTTCTTT. The V gene is TRBV7-8, the J gene TRBJ1-1; D gene uncertain. CDR1 is SGHVS and CDR2 is FQNEAQ in the germline V gene. V was cut by 1 base and J by 11 bases, with 14 bases left in between. The CDR3 length is 13 residues.

The chain's CDR3 is CARRGSSGNTIYF. For the CDR3, the DNA is TGTGCCAGAAGGGGGAGCTCTGGAAACACCATATATTTT. V is TRBV2 and J is TRBJ1-3, with D maybe TRBD1 (6 bases). Deletions cut 9 bases from V and 0 bases from J, with 9 bases between. CDR1 SNHLY and CDR2 FYNNEI come from the germline V gene. This CDR3 has 13 amino acids.

The chain carries TRBV6-1 and TRBJ1-5; D gene ambiguous. V was pared by 1 base and J by 7 bases, with 11 bases between. The CDR3 runs to 14 residues. Germline CDR1 is MNHNS and CDR2 is SASEGT. The CDR3 coding sequence is TGTGCCAGCAGTGAAGTCTGGGGAAGACAGCCCCAGCATTTT. It specifies CASSEVWGRQPQHF.

In its sample, this clone was seen a few times. This chain uses TRBV7-3 with TRBJ2-3, with D maybe TRBD2 (5 bases). Trimming left V 4 bases short and J 2 bases short, with 13 bases between. The germline CDR1 and CDR2 sequences are SGHTA and FQGTGA. The CDR3 consists of 15 residues. Here the CDR3 reads CASSSIEEDTDTQYF. The CDR3 bases are TGTGCCAGCAGCTCCATCGAGGAGGACACAGATACGCAGTATTTT.

The gene calls are TRBV5-5 and TRBJ2-7, with D unclear. The CDR3 is 12 residues long. Trimming removed 0 bases from V and 4 bases from J, with 5 bases in between. Germline V gene sequence: CDR1 SGHKS, CDR2 YYEKEE (reference sequence). CDR3 in amino acids: CASSLARYEQYF. In DNA, the CDR3 is TGTGCCAGCAGCTTGGCCCGGTACGAGCAGTACTTC.

This chain links TRBV7-3 with TRBJ1-2, with a possible D match to TRBD1 (5 bases). Trimming stripped 3 bases from V and 2 bases from J, with 13 bases between. Germline lookup yields CDR1 SGHTA and CDR2 FQGTGA. This CDR3 is built from 15 residues. CDR3: CASSFFGGDNYGYTF. CDR3 nucleotide sequence: TGTGCCAGCAGCTTCTTCGGGGGGGACAACTATGGCTACACCTTC.

The chain recombines TRBV7-9 with TRBJ1-5; weak D call: TRBD1 (5 bases). The germline V gene has CDR1 SEHNR and CDR2 FQNEAQ (reference sequence). The germline V and J ends were trimmed by 4 bases and 3 bases, with 10 bases remaining between them. The CDR3 runs to 14 residues. CDR3 sequence: CASSSGPNNQPQHF. CDR3 in DNA: TGTGCCAGCAGCTCGGGACCGAACAATCAGCCCCAGCATTTT.

This chain uses TRBV4-2 with TRBJ2-5, with D uncertain. The CDR3 is 16 amino acids. V gave up 0 bases and J gave up 1 base, with 12 bases separating them. CDR1 is LGHNA, CDR2 YNFKEQ, per germline. The CDR3 loop is CASSQDPTGSQETQYF. The CDR3 DNA sequence: TGTGCCAGCAGCCAAGACCCTACTGGGTCCCAAGAGACCCAGTACTTC.

The rearrangement joins TRBV5-1 to TRBJ2-3, with a possible D match to TRBD1 (6 bases). The CDR3 sequence is 15 residues long. CDR1 and CDR2 from the germline V gene are SGHRS and YFSETQ. Trimming took 0 bases from V and 2 from J, leaving 10 bases between them. The CDR3 spells CASSLAQGSTDTQYF. CDR3 DNA sequence: TGCGCCAGCAGCTTGGCACAGGGCTCCACAGATACGCAGTATTTT.

V usage is TRBV3-1 (or the pseudogene TRBV3-2) and J usage is TRBJ1-1, with D possibly being TRBD1 (6 bases). The germline V gene encodes CDR1 LGHDT and CDR2 YNNKEL (reference sequence). The CDR3 extends over 13 amino acids. Trimming stripped 2 bases from V and 4 bases from J, with 8 bases between. The CDR3 DNA reads as TGTGCCAGCAGCCAAAACAGGGCCACTGAAGCTTTCTTT. It codes for CASSQNRATEAFF.

The chain is built from TRBV10-3 and TRBJ1-1; D might be TRBD1 (5 bases). The length of the CDR3 is 15 residues. V lost 6 bases to trimming and J lost 4 bases, with 18 bases between them. Germline CDR1 reads ENHRY; CDR2 reads SYGVKD. CDR3 sequence (DNA): TGTGCCATCAGGGGAGTGGGGGGAAGGGTCACTGAAGCTTTCTTT. Residues: CAIRGVGGRVTEAFF.

This rearrangement joins TRBV9 to TRBJ1-1; D is undetermined. V was shortened by 4 bases and J by 1 base, with 11 bases between the two germline ends. The germline CDR1 and CDR2 sequences are SGDLS and YYNGEE. The CDR3 is 14 amino acids. CDR3 bases: TGTGCCAGCAGCTTAGGTAGGCAGAACACTGAAGCTTTCTTT. Protein sequence: CASSLGRQNTEAFF.

The rearrangement uses TRBV7-9 and TRBJ1-2; 7 nucleotides align to TRBD1. V shed 5 bases, J shed 0 bases, and the junction held 12 bases outside the gene matches. The CDR3 extends over 17 amino acids. Germline-derived CDR1 and CDR2 are SEHNR and FQNEAQ (reference sequence). Here the CDR3 DNA reads TGTGCCAGCAGCGGACACCCGGGACAGACCCCTAACTATGGCTACACCTTC. Protein sequence: CASSGHPGQTPNYGYTF.